The sequence of this T cell receptor (beta chain) was determined in a study of CXCR3-negative and CXCR3-positive naive CD8 T cells. Study-wide context: Summed over all libraries, TRB reads came to roughly 140 million, with about 1.5 +/- 0.3 million per library. Study-level findings and limits: More hydrophobic TRB CDR3s occurred in CXCR3-positive than in CXCR3-negative naive cells. Memory CD8+ cells had much lower diversity, and both naive subsets had comparably high diversity.

5' RACE with UMI labels generated the TRB cDNA libraries. Reprocessing the 5' RACE reads, TCRdb reports a single entry for every CDR3 protein and omits DNA. In all, the sample yields approximately 89,000 distinct CDR3 sequences. This clonotype ranks as medium-sized in terms of frequency. What it binds is unknown. At 300,000 cells each, triplicate sorts were carried out for each CD8+ T cell subset. CDR1 and CDR2 from the germline V gene are MNHNY and SVGAGI (reference sequence). There are 15 residues in the CDR3. The chain combines TRBV6-6 with TRBJ2-1; TCRdb's D gene call, TRBD1, goes unchecked for lack of DNA. The receptor was derived from a human donor in good health. Some clones in this sample may be carry-over from other donors' samples. The specimen was naive CXCR3+ CD8+ T cells from blood. Described subset: CD45RO-CCR7+CD27+CD95- naive CD8+ T cells expressing CXCR3 (TNR3+). CDR3: CASTSTPLTHNEQFF.